The clone carrying this TCR beta chain was counted between two and nine times. It was with 60 Vbeta and 13 Jbeta primers that the PCR ran. In the source study's methods: A follow-up analysis tallied about 88 million unique TCR beta chains, roughly 11 million shared. TCRdb keeps only in-frame clones here, not all; method: immunoSEQ multiplex PCR. The V and J calls and clone size were taken over from that table, and D and trimming were inferred from the DNA. The sample lists some 30,000 clones; less than 55% were seen once. This record comes from a study of cytomegalovirus exposure and HLA in healthy donors. The clonotype was recovered from a woman in her forties or fifties in good health and CMV-seronegative. The sample comprised PBMCs.

For the CDR3, the DNA is TGTGCCAGCCTCCCGGCCCTGCAGGGGAGGGATAATGAAAAACTGTTTTTT. This translates into CASLPALQGRDNEKLFF. The chain is built from TRBV2 and TRBJ1-4; the D gene is possibly TRBD1 (6 bases). Between the trimmed V and J ends, which lost 8 bases and 4 bases, there was a span of 23 bases. The CDR3 consists of 17 residues. Germline lookup yields CDR1 SNHLY and CDR2 FYNNEI.